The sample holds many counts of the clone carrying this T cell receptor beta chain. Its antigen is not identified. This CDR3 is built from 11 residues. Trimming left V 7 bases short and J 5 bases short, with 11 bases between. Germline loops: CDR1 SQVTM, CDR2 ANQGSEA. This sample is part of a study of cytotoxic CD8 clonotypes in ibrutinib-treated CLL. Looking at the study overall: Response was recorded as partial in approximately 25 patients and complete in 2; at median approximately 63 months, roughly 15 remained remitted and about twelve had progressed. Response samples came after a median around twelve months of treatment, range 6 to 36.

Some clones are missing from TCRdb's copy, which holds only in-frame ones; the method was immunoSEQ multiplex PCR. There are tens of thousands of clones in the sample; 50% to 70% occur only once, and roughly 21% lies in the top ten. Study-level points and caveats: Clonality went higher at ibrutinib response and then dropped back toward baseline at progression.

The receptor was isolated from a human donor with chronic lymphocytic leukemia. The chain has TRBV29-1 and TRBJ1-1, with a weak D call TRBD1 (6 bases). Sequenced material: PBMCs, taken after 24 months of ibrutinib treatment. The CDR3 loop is CSAEGVTEAFF. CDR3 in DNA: TGCAGCGCCGAGGGGGTAACTGAAGCTTTCTTT.